The sequence of this T cell receptor beta chain was determined in a study of CD8+CD57+ T cells in acquired aplastic anemia. Regarding the study as a whole: Patients were compared with controls for CD8+ Simpson's diversity, and no significant difference emerged.

This CDR3 has 14 residues. CDR1 and CDR2 (germline): MGHDK, SYGVNS. Germline trimming cut 11 bases from V and 0 bases from J; bases unmatched to any gene: 9. Genomic DNA, serving as template, underwent TCR beta VDJ and CDR3 profiling. Each CDR3 protein is one row after TCRdb ran MiXCR on the reads. This sample has 400,000 to 600,000 distinct CDR3 sequences, with around 33% found just once. The count of this clonotype is one. Its antigen is not known. Patients sequenced had flow cytometry evidence of CD8+CD57+ cell expansion. The source is a human donor with aplastic anemia. Sequenced sample: sorted CD4+, CD8+, or CD8+CD57+ T cells (not recorded which) from PBMCs. The chain recombines TRBV25-1 with TRBJ2-5; 7 positions agree with TRBD2. The DNA of the CDR3 is TGTGCCGTCAGCGGGGCGCAGCACCAAGAGACCCAGTACTTC. Residues: CAVSGAQHQETQYF.